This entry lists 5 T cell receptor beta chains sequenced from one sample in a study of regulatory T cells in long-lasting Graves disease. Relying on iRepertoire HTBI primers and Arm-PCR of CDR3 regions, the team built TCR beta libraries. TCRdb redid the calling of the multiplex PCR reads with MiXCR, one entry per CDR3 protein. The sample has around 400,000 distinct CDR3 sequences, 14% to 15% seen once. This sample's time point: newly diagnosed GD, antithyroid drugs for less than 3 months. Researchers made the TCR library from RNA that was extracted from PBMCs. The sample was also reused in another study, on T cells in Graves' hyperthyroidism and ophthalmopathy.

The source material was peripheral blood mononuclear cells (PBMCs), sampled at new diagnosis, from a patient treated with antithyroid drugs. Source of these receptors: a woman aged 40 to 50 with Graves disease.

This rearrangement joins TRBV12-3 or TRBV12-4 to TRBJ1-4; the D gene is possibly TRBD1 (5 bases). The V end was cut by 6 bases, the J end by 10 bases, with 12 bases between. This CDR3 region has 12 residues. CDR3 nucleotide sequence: TGTGCCAGCAGCCCCGGGGCAGGAAAACTGTTTTTT. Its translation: CASSPGAGKLFF.

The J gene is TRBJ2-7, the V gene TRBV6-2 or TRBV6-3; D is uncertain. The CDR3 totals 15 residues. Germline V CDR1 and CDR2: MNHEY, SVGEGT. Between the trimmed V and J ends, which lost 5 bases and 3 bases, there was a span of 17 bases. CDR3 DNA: TGTGCCAGCAGTGAAGGCGCCGTTGCGGTCTACGAGCAGTACTTC. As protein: CASSEGAVAVYEQYF.

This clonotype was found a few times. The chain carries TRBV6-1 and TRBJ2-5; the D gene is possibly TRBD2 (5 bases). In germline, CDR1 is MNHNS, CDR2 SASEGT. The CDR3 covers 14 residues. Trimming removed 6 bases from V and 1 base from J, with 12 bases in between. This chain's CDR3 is CASRRDLLQETQYF. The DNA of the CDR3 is TGTGCCAGCAGGAGGGATTTACTCCAAGAGACCCAGTACTTC.

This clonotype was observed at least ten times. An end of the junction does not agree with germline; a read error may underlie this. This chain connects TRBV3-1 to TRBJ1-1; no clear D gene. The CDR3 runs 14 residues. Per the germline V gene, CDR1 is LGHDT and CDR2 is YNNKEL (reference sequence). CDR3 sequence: CASSQGRVNTEAFF. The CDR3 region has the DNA TGCGCCAGCAGCCAAGGACGGGTGAACACTGAAGCTTTCTTT.

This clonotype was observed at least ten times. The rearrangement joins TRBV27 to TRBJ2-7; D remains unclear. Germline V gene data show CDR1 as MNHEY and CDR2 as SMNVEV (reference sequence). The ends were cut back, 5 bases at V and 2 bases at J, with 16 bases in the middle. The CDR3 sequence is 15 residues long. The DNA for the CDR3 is TGTGCCAGCAGTCCGGCTTCTGGGTCCACCTACGAGCAGTACTTC. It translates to CASSPASGSTYEQYF.